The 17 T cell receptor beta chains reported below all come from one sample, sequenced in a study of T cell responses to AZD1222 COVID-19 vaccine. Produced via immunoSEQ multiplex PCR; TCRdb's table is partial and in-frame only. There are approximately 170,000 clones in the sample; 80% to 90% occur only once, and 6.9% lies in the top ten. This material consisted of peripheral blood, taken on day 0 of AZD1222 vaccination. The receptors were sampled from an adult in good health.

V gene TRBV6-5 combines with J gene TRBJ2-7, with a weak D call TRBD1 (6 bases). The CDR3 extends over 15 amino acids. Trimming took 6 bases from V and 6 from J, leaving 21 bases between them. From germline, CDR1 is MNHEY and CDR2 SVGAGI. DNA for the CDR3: TGTGCCAGCAGCTCACAGGGATACGGGCGCCTCGAGCAGTACTTC. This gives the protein CASSSQGYGRLEQYF.

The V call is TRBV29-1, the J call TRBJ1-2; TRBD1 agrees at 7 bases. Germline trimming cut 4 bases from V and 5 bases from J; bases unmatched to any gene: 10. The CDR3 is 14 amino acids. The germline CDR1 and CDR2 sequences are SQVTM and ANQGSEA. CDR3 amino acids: CSVGAQGVGYGYTF. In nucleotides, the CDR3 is TGCAGCGTTGGCGCCCAGGGGGTTGGGTATGGCTACACCTTC.

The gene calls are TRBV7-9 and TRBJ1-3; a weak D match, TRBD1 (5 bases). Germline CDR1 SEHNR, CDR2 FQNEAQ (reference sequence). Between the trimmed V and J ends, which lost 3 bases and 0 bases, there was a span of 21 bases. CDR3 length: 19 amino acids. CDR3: CASSFEAVGRVTSGNTIYF. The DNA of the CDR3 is TGTGCCAGCAGCTTCGAGGCAGTGGGCAGGGTAACCTCTGGAAACACCATATATTTT.

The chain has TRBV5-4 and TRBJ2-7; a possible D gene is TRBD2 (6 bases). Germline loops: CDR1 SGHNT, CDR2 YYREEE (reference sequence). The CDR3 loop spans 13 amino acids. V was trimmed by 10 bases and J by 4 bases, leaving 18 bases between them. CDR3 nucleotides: TGTGCCTTTACCACCGGGGGACGGTACGAGCAGTACTTC. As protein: CAFTTGGRYEQYF.

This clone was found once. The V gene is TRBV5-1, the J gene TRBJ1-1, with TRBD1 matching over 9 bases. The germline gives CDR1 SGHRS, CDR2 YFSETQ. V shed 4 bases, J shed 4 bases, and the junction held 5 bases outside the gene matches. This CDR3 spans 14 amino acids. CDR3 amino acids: CASSIGQGTTEAFF. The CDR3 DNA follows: TGCGCCAGCAGCATCGGACAGGGGACCACTGAAGCTTTCTTT. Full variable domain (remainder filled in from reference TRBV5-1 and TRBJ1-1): KAGVTQTPRYLIKTRGQQVTLSCSPISGHRSVSWYQQTPGQGLQFLFEYFSETQRNKGNFPGRFSGRQFSNSRSEMNVSTLELGDSALYLCASSIGQGTTEAFFGQGTRLTVV.

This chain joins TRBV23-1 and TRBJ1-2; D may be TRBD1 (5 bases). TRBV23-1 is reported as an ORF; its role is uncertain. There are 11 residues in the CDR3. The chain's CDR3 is CAPAAGPGYTF. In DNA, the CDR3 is TGCGCTCCCGCCGCGGGGCCTGGCTACACCTTC.

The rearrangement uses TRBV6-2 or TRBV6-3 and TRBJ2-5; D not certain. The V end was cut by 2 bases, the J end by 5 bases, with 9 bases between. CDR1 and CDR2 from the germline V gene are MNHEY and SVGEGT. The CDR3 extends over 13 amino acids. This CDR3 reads CASSYPVGETQYF. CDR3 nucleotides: TGTGCCAGCAGTTACCCAGTCGGGGAGACCCAGTACTTC.

This chain's CDR3 is CASSPGPNEKLFF. In nucleotides, the CDR3 is TGTGCCAGCAGCCCGGGACCTAATGAAAAACTGTTTTTT. The chain joins TRBV5-4 to TRBJ1-4; maybe TRBD1 (5 bases). The ends were cut back, 4 bases at V and 3 bases at J, with 7 bases in the middle. The germline V gene encodes CDR1 SGHNT and CDR2 YYREEE (reference sequence). This CDR3 is 13 amino acids long.

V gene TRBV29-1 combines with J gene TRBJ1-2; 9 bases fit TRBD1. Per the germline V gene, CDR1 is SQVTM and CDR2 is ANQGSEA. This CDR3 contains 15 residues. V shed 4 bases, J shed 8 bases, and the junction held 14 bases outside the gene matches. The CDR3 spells CSVAPGVTGGVGYTF. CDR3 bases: TGCAGCGTTGCACCTGGGGTGACAGGGGGTGTCGGCTACACCTTC.

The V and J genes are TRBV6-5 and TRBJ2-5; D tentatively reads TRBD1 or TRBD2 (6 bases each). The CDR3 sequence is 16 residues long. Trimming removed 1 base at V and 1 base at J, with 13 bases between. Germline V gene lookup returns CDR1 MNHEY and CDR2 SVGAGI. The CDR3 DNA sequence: TGTGCCAGCAGTTACTGGGCGGGGACACCCCAAGAGACCCAGTACTTC. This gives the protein CASSYWAGTPQETQYF.

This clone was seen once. Here the CDR3 DNA reads TGTGCCAGCAGTTTATACACTCGTGACAGGGACAATCAGCCCCAGCATTTT. It specifies CASSLYTRDRDNQPQHF. This chain uses TRBV27 with TRBJ1-5; 7 nucleotides line up with TRBD1. Germline-derived CDR1 and CDR2 are MNHEY and SMNVEV (reference sequence). The CDR3 has 17 residues. With V trimmed by 1 base and J by 3 bases, 9 bases remained unmatched.

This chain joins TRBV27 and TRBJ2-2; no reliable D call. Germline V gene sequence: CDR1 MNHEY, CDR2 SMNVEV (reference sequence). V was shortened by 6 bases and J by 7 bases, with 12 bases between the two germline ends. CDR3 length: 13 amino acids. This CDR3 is CASRKGEHGELFF. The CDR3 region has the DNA TGTGCCAGCAGAAAAGGAGAGCACGGGGAGCTGTTTTTT.

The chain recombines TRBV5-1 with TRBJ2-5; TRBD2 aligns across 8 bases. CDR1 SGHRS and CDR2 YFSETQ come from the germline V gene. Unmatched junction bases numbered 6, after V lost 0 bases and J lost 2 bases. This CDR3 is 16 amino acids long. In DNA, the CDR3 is TGCGCCAGCAGCTTGGGGGGTAGCGGGGTTCAAGAGACCCAGTACTTC. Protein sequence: CASSLGGSGVQETQYF. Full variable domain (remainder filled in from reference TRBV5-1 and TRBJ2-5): KAGVTQTPRYLIKTRGQQVTLSCSPISGHRSVSWYQQTPGQGLQFLFEYFSETQRNKGNFPGRFSGRQFSNSRSEMNVSTLELGDSALYLCASSLGGSGVQETQYFGPGTRLLVL.

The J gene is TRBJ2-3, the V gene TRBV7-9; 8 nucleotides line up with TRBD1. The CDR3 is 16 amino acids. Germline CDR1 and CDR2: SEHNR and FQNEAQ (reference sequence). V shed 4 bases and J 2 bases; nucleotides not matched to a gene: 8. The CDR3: CASSYSTGATTDTQYF. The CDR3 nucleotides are TGTGCCAGCAGCTACTCGACAGGGGCGACCACAGATACGCAGTATTTT.

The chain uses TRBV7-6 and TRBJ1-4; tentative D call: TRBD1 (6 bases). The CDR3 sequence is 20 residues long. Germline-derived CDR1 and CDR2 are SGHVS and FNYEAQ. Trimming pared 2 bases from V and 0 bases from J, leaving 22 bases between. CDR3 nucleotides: TGTGCCAGCAGCTTAACGCCCCTTCGCAGGGGAGGGGCAACTAATGAAAAACTGTTTTTT. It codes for CASSLTPLRRGGATNEKLFF.

The CDR3 DNA reads TGTGCCAGCAGTGGGTTAGCGGTGAGCTCCTACAATGAGCAGTTCTTC. It specifies CASSGLAVSSYNEQFF. The J gene is TRBJ2-1, the V gene TRBV6-1; maybe TRBD2 (6 bases). The CDR3 has 16 residues. CDR1 is MNHNS and CDR2 is SASEGT in the germline V gene. V was trimmed by 4 bases and J by 0 bases, leaving 13 bases between them.

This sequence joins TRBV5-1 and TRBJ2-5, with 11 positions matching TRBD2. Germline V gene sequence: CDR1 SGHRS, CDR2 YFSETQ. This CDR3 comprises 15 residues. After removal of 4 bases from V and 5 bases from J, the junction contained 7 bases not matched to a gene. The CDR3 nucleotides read TGCGCCAGCAGCCTGACTAGCGGGGTCGTGGAGACCCAGTACTTC. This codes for CASSLTSGVVETQYF.